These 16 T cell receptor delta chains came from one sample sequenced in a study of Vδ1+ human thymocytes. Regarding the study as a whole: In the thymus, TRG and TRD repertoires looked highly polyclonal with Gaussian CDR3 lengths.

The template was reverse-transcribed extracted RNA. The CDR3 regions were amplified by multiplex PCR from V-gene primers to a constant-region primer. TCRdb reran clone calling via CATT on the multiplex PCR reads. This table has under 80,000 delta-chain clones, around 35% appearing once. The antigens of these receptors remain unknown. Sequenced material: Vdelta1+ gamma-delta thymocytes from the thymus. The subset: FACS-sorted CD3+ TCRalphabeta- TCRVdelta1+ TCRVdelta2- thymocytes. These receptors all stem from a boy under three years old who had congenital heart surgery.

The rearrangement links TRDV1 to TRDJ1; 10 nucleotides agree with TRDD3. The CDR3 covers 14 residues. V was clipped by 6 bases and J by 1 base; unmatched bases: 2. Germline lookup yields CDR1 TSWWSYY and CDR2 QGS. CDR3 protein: CALGVGDTTDKLIF. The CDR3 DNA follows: TGTGCTCTTGGCGTGGGGGATACCACCGATAAACTCATCTTT.

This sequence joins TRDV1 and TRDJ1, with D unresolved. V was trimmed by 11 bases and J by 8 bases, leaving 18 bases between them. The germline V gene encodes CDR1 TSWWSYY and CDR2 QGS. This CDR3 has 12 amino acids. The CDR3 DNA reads TGTGCTAGTGGTGGCACCAAAGCAAAACTCATCTTT. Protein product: CASGGTKAKLIF.

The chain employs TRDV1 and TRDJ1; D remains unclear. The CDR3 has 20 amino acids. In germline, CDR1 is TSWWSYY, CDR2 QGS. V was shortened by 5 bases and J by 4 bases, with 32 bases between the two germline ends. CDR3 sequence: CALGHPGGSNQARSVDKLIF. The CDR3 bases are TGTGCTCTTGGGCACCCGGGCGGCTCGAACCAGGCTCGTTCCGTCGATAAACTCATCTTT.

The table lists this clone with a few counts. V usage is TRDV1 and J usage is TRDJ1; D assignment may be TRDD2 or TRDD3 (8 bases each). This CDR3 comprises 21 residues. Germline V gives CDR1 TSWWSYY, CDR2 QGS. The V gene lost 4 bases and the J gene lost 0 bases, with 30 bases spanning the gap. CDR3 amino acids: CALGASYQRSTGGPYTDKLIF. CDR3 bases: TGTGCTCTTGGGGCTTCCTACCAGAGGAGTACTGGGGGGCCGTACACCGATAAACTCATCTTT.

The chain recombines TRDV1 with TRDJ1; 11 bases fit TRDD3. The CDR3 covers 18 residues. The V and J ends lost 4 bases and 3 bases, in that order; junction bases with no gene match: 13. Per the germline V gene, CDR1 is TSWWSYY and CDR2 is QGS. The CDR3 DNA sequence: TGTGCTCTTGGGGTAACATTCCTCGCTGGGGGATACCCCGATAAACTCATCTTT. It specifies CALGVTFLAGGYPDKLIF.

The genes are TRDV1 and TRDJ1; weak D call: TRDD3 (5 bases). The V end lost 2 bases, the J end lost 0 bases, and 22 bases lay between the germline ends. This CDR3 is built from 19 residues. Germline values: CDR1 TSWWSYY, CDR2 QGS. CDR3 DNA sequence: TGTGCTCTTGGGGAAAGAGGACGGGCTTGGGATCAGTACACCGATAAACTCATCTTT. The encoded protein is CALGERGRAWDQYTDKLIF.

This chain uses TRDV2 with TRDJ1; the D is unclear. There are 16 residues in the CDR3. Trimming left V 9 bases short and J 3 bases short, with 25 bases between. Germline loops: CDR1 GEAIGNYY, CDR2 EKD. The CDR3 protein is CAILRRVGDTPDKLIF. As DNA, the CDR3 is TGTGCCATTCTAAGAAGGGTGGGCGACACTCCCGATAAACTCATCTTT.

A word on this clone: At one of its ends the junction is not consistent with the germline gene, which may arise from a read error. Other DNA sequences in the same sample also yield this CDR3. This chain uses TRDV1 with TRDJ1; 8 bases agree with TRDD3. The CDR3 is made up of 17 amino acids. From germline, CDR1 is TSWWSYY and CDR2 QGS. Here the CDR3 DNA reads TGTGCACTTGGGGAACTTACGAGTGGGATACGTCCCGATAAACTCATCTTT. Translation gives CALGELTSGIRPDKLIF.

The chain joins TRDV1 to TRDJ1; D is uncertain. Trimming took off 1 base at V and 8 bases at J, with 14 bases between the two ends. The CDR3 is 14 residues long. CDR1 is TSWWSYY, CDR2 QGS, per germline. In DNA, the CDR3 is TGTGCTCTTGGGGAACCTCTCCGTGGAGAAAAACTCATCTTT. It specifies CALGEPLRGEKLIF.

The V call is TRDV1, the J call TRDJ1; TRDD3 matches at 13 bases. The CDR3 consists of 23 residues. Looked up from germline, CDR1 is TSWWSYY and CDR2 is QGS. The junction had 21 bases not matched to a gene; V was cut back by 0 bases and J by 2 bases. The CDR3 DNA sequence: TGTGCTCTTGGGGAACTTCGGCCCTACGTCGACTGGGGGATACGCCATGCGACCGATAAACTCATCTTT. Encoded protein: CALGELRPYVDWGIRHATDKLIF.

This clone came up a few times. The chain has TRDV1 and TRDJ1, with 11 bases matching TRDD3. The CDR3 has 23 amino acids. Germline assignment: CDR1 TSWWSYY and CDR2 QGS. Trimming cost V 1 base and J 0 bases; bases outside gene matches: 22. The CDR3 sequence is CALGERRLRNRLGDTPDTDKLIF. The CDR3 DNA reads TGTGCTCTTGGGGAACGCCGACTACGGAATAGGCTGGGGGATACACCGGACACCGATAAACTCATCTTT.

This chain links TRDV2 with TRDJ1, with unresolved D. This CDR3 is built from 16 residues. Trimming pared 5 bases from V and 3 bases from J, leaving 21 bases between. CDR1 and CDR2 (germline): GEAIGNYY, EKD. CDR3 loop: CACAHDSTTSADKLIF. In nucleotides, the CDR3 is TGTGCCTGTGCACATGACTCTACTACGTCCGCCGATAAACTCATCTTT.

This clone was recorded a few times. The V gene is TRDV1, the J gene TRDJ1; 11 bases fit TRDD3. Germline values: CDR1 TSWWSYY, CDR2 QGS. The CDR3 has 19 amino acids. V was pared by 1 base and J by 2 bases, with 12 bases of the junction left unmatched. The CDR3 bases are TGTGCTCTTGGGGAACATGGGTGGGGGATACGCGGGGAAACCGATAAACTCATCTTT. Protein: CALGEHGWGIRGETDKLIF.

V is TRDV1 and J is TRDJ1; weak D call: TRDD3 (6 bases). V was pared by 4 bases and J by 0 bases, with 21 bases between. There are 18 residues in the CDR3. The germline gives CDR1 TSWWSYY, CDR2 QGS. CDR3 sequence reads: CALGVGLGAQKYTDKLIF. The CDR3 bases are TGTGCTCTTGGGGTCGGGTTGGGGGCCCAAAAATACACCGATAAACTCATCTTT.

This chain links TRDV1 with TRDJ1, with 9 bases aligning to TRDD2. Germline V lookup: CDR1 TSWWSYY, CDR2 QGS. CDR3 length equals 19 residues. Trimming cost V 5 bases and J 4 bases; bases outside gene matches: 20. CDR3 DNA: TGTGCTCTTGGGAAACCCTTCCTACACCCTACCGCGGAGGGCGATAAACTCATCTTT. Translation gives CALGKPFLHPTAEGDKLIF.

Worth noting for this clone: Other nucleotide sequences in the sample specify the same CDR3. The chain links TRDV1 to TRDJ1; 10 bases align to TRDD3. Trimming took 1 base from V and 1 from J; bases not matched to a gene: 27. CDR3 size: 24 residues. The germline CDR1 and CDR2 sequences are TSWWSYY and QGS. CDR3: CALGERRPYNSLTGGFRITDKLIF. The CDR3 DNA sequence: TGTGCTCTTGGGGAACGACGCCCCTACAACTCCCTTACTGGGGGATTTCGAATCACCGATAAACTCATCTTT.